This TCR beta chain was captured in a study of OX40 agonist ivuxolimab in advanced cancers. Germline lookup yields CDR1 MNHNS and CDR2 SASEGT. The CDR3 has 14 amino acids. Trimming pared 7 bases from V and 0 bases from J, leaving 7 bases between. Blood draws occurred at baseline, cycle 4 day 1, and cycle 7 day 1. Points from the study as a whole: Low normalized clonal expansion also occurred in some nonresponding patients. Expanded clones were, on average, more numerous in CD8+ T cells than in CD4+.

This clone has only one observation. What it binds is unknown. Clones were sequenced by immunoSEQ multiplex PCR, and TCRdb holds only the in-frame ones, with some missing. Of some 59,000 clones listed, less than 85% are singletons. This TCR came from an adult with an advanced solid tumor such as melanoma, head and neck, liver or kidney cancer. V and J are TRBV6-1 and TRBJ2-6, with D unresolved. The specimen was CD4+ or CD8+ T cells sorted from blood, collected in a trial of the OX40 agonist ivuxolimab. The CDR3: CASTSVSGANVLTF. CDR3 coding DNA: TGTGCCAGCACCTCAGTCTCTGGGGCCAACGTCCTGACTTTC.